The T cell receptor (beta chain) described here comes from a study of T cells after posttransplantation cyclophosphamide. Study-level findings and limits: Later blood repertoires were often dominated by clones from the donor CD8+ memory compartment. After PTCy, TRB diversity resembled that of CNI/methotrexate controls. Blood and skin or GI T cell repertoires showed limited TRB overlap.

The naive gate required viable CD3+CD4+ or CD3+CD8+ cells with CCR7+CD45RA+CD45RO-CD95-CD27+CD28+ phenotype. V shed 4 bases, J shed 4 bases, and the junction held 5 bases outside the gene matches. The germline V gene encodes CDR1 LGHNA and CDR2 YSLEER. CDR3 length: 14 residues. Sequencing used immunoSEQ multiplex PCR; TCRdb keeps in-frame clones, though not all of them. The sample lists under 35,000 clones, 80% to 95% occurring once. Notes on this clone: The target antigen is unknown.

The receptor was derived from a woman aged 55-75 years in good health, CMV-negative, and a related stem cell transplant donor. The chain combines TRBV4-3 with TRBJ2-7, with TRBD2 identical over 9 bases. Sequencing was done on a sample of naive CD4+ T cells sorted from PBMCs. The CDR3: CASSRGGEGYEQYF. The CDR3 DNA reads TGCGCCAGCAGCCGCGGGGGGGAGGGTTACGAGCAGTACTTC.